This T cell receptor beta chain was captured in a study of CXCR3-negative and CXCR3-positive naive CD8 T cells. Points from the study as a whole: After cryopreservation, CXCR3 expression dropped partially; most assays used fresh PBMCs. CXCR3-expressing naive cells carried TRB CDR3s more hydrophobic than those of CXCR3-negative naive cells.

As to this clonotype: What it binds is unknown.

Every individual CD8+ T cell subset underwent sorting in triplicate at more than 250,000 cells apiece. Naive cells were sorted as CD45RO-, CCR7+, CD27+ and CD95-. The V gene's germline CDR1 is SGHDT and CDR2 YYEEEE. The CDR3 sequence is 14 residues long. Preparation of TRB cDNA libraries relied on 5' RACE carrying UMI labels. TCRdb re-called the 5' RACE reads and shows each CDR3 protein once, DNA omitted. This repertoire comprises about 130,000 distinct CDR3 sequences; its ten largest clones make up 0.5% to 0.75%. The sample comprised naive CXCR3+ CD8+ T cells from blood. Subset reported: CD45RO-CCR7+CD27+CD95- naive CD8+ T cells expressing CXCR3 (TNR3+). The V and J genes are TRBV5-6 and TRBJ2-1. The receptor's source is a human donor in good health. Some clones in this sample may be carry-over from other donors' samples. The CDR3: CASSLIETYNEQFF.